This T cell receptor (beta chain) is from a study of CXCR3-negative and CXCR3-positive naive CD8 T cells. The TRB cDNA libraries were prepared by 5' RACE with UMI labels. TCRdb re-called the 5' RACE reads; one entry per CDR3 protein, DNA not given. Recorded here are approximately 100,000 distinct CDR3 sequences; the top ten clones represent 0.36%. Points from the study as a whole: The study found more hydrophobic TRB CDR3s in CXCR3-positive naive cells than in CXCR3-negative naive cells. CXCR3-negative and CXCR3-positive naive cells shared comparable TRBV-TRBJ usage, but memory cells did not.

Remarks on this clonotype: The antigen remains unidentified.

Germline-derived CDR1 and CDR2 are SGHRS and YFSETQ. This CDR3 is built from 19 residues. This sequence originates from a human donor in good health. Some clones in this sample may be carry-over from other donors' samples. V is TRBV5-1 and J is TRBJ2-3; no DNA is available, so the TRBD2 call from TCRdb remains unchecked. The sequencing input was naive CXCR3+ CD8+ T cells from blood. Sample subset: CD45RO-CCR7+CD27+CD95- naive CD8+ T cells expressing CXCR3 (TNR3+). The CDR3 reads CASSLIDPAAVPSTDTQYF.